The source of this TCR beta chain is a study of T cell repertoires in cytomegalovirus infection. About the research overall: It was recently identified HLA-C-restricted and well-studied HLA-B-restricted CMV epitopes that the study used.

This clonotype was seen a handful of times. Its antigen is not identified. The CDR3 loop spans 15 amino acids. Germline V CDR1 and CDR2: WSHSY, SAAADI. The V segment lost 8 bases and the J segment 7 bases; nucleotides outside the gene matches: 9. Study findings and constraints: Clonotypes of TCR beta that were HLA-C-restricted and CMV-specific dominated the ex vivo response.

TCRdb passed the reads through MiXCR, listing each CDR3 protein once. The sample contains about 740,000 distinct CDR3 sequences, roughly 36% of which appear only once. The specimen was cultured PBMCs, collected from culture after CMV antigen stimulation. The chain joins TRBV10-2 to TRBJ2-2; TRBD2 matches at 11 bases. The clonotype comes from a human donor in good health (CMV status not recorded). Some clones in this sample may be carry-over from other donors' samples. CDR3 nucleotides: TGCGCCAGCGAGACTAGCGGGGCTAGCGGCGGGGAGCTGTTTTTT. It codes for CASETSGASGGELFF.